These 20 T cell receptor beta chains were sequenced from one sample in a study of regulatory T cells in long-lasting Graves disease. HTBI primers from iRepertoire and Arm-PCR of CDR3 regions yielded the TCR beta libraries. One entry per CDR3 protein results from TCRdb running MiXCR on the multiplex PCR reads. The data show around 460,000 distinct CDR3 sequences, approximately 23% seen once. The time point: persistent/refractory GD, antithyroid drugs over 5 years with positive TRAb. RNA isolated from PBMCs was used to make the TCR library. Sample: peripheral blood mononuclear cells (PBMCs), taken when the disease was refractory, from a patient treated with antithyroid drugs. The receptors come from a female donor with Graves disease.

The CDR3 bases are TGTGCCAGCAGTTTAACGACGGATGACCAGGACGTATACTATGGCTACACCTTC. It encodes CASSLTTDDQDVYYGYTF. The chain uses TRBV12-3 or TRBV12-4 and TRBJ1-2; D gene uncertain. V was cut by 2 bases and J by 3 bases, with 22 bases left in between. This CDR3 spans 18 amino acids.

J is TRBJ2-1 and V is TRBV27, with D perhaps TRBD1 (6 bases). This CDR3 is 12 amino acids long. Germline V gene data show CDR1 as MNHEY and CDR2 as SMNVEV (reference sequence). V lost 8 bases and J 7 bases, leaving 12 bases between the germline ends. DNA of the CDR3: TGTGCCAGCCACAGGGTAGGGAATGAGCAGTTCTTC. It specifies CASHRVGNEQFF.

The chain couples TRBV20-1 to TRBJ1-2; D possibly corresponds to TRBD1 (5 bases). With 2 bases removed from V and 5 bases from J, the gap between germline ends came to 15 bases. The CDR3 covers 14 residues. The germline gives CDR1 DFQATT, CDR2 SNEGSKA (reference sequence). CDR3 residues: CSARYPGLGYGYTF. The DNA for the CDR3 is TGCAGTGCTAGATACCCAGGGCTGGGTTATGGCTACACCTTC.

This clonotype has at least ten counts. The chain links TRBV6-1 to TRBJ2-7, with D perhaps TRBD1 or TRBD2 (5 bases each). Trimming left V 6 bases short and J 6 bases short, with 15 bases between. This CDR3 is built from 13 residues. Germline V gene sequence: CDR1 MNHNS, CDR2 SASEGT. CDR3 nucleotide sequence: TGTGCCAGCAGCTGGGACCCCCCCGGCGAGCAGTACTTC. Encoded protein: CASSWDPPGEQYF.

This clonotype was observed a handful of times. The chain employs TRBV5-5 and TRBJ1-1, with D uncertain. Germline V CDR1 and CDR2: SGHKS, YYEKEE (reference sequence). Deletions cut 0 bases from V and 1 base from J, with 10 bases between. The CDR3 is 15 residues long. CDR3 DNA: TGTGCCAGCAGCTTGGTTAGACGGTCGAACACTGAAGCTTTCTTT. It specifies CASSLVRRSNTEAFF.

This clonotype was seen just once. Sequence at one end of the junction differs from germline and may be a read error. The chain links TRBV19 to TRBJ2-7, with TRBD1 identical over 8 bases. The CDR3 loop spans 15 amino acids. Germline assignment: CDR1 LNHDA and CDR2 SQIVND (reference sequence). Written as DNA, the CDR3 is TGTGCCTGTAGTATAGGGGCAGGGGGCGTTTACGAGCAGTACTTC. Translated, it gives CACSIGAGGVYEQYF.

In its sample, this clonotype was seen many times. CDR3 coding DNA: TGTGCCATCAGTGACCAAGGAATATCCGCCTACGAGCAGTACTTC. Its translation is CAISDQGISAYEQYF. The chain couples TRBV10-3 to TRBJ2-7; D is unresolved. Trimming cost V 3 bases and J 2 bases, with 14 bases left between them. The germline V gene encodes CDR1 ENHRY and CDR2 SYGVKD. The CDR3 spans 15 residues.

This clonotype was seen ten or more times. V is TRBV12-3 or TRBV12-4 and J is TRBJ2-6; D not resolved. This CDR3 has 12 residues. With 10 bases removed from V and 4 bases from J, the gap between germline ends came to 8 bases. The CDR3: CAISKGANVLTF. The CDR3, as DNA: TGTGCCATCTCCAAGGGGGCCAACGTCCTGACTTTC.

Many counts were recorded for this clonotype. This chain joins TRBV7-2 and TRBJ1-2; D unresolved. Trimming stripped 2 bases from V and 0 bases from J, with 7 bases between. Germline loops: CDR1 SGHTA, CDR2 FQGNSA. The CDR3 totals 14 residues. This chain's CDR3 is CASSLWVANYGYTF. CDR3 DNA: TGTGCCAGCAGCTTATGGGTTGCTAACTATGGCTACACCTTC.

This clonotype was found a few times. This chain uses TRBV20-1 with TRBJ2-7; D possibly matches TRBD1 or TRBD2 (5 bases each). CDR1 and CDR2 from the germline V gene are DFQATT and SNEGSKA (reference sequence). This CDR3 spans 12 amino acids. Trimming pared 8 bases from V and 5 bases from J, leaving 16 bases between. CDR3 sequence reads: CSPRDRSHEQYF. The CDR3 nucleotides are TGCAGTCCCCGGGACCGGAGCCACGAGCAGTACTTC.

This clonotype occurred a few times. This sequence joins TRBV20-1 and TRBJ2-5; TRBD2 matches at 9 bases. V trimming: 3 bases; J trimming: 5 bases; junction bases outside the gene matches: 7. The CDR3 covers 14 residues. The germline V gene encodes CDR1 DFQATT and CDR2 SNEGSKA (reference sequence). As DNA, the CDR3 is TGCAGTGCTAGTAGTCTAGCGGGAATCGAGACCCAGTACTTC. Translation: CSASSLAGIETQYF.

This chain links TRBV3-1 with TRBJ2-7; D perhaps matches TRBD2 (6 bases). This CDR3 is 14 amino acids long. V shed 1 base and J shed 3 bases, with 10 bases lying between them. The germline gives CDR1 LGHDT, CDR2 YNNKEL (reference sequence). The CDR3 region has the DNA TGTGCCAGCAGCCAAGTGTTCGGGAGCTACGAGCAGTACTTC. Its translation is CASSQVFGSYEQYF.

There are many counts of this clonotype. The genes are TRBV28 and TRBJ1-5, with D tentatively TRBD1 (5 bases). Looked up from germline, CDR1 is MDHEN and CDR2 is SYDVKM. The CDR3 is 13 amino acids. Between the trimmed V and J ends, which lost 5 bases and 10 bases, there was a span of 15 bases. CDR3 DNA: TGTGCCAGCAGTGGGACGGATATTCCTCCCCAGCATTTT. It specifies CASSGTDIPPQHF.

This clonotype was picked up a small number of times. CDR3 DNA sequence: TGTGCCAGCAGCTTGGACAGGGGCAGATGGAATTCACCCCTCCACTTT. Amino acid sequence: CASSLDRGRWNSPLHF. V usage is TRBV5-6 and J usage is TRBJ1-6, with 7 bases matching TRBD1. The CDR3 has 16 amino acids. Germline V gives CDR1 SGHDT, CDR2 YYEEEE. After removal of 0 bases from V and 7 bases from J, the junction contained 7 bases not matched to a gene.

The gene calls are TRBV19 and TRBJ2-2; D is unclear. The CDR3 is 15 residues long. Germline V gene data show CDR1 as LNHDA and CDR2 as SQIVND (reference sequence). Trimming removed 1 base from V and 2 bases from J, with 8 bases in between. The CDR3 reads CASSIVPSNTGELFF. CDR3 DNA sequence: TGTGCCAGTAGTATAGTTCCTAGTAACACCGGGGAGCTGTTTTTT. Full variable domain (outside the CDR3, taken from reference TRBV19 and TRBJ2-2): DGGITQSPKYLFRKEGQNVTLSCEQNLNHDAMYWYRQDPGQGLRLIYYSQIVNDFQKGDIAEGYSVSREKKESFPLTVTSAQKNPTAFYLCASSIVPSNTGELFFGEGSRLTVL.

There are a few counts of this clonotype. It differs at one base from a far larger clone, so likely a read error. The rearrangement uses TRBV7-2 and TRBJ2-5; TRBD1 is a possible D gene (6 bases). V lost 5 bases and J 0 bases, leaving 7 bases between the germline ends. CDR3 length equals 13 residues. Germline assignment: CDR1 SGHTA and CDR2 FQGNSA. The CDR3 coding sequence is TGTGCCAGCAGCAGGGACAACCAAGAGACCCAGTACTTC. This encodes CASSRDNQETQYF.

This clonotype has just a few counts. The V call is TRBV7-6, the J call TRBJ1-5; possible D gene TRBD1, 6 bases. There are 15 residues in the CDR3. V was clipped by 2 bases and J by 6 bases, with 14 bases between them. Germline lookup yields CDR1 SGHVS and CDR2 FNYEAQ. This CDR3 reads CASSLFEGVGQPQHF. The DNA of the CDR3 is TGTGCCAGCAGCTTATTTGAGGGGGTAGGTCAGCCCCAGCATTTT.

The rearrangement joins TRBV7-6 to TRBJ1-1; 7 nucleotides agree with TRBD1. In germline, CDR1 is SGHVS, CDR2 FNYEAQ. The CDR3 contains 16 residues. Germline trimming cut 5 bases from V and 3 bases from J; bases unmatched to any gene: 12. The CDR3 region is CASSQITGTDHTEAFF. CDR3 coding DNA: TGTGCCAGCAGCCAGATTACCGGGACAGATCACACTGAAGCTTTCTTT.

This clonotype was detected a few times. This rearrangement joins TRBV4-2 to TRBJ2-5; D may be TRBD1 (5 bases). Germline lookup yields CDR1 LGHNA and CDR2 YNFKEQ. The length of the CDR3 is 14 residues. The ends were cut back, 1 base at V and 4 bases at J, with 10 bases in the middle. The CDR3 nucleotides are TGTGCCAGCAGCCAAGTAGGTAGGGGAGAGACCCAGTACTTC. Protein sequence: CASSQVGRGETQYF.

Regarding this clonotype: Relative to the germline gene, one junction end is altered; a read error may explain this. The J gene is TRBJ1-2, the V gene TRBV7-2, with 9 bases matching TRBD1. The CDR3 is 12 residues long. Germline V gene sequence: CDR1 SGHTA, CDR2 FQGNSA. The chain's CDR3 is CASRETGGGYTF. The CDR3 nucleotides are TGCGCCAGCAGGGAGACAGGGGGAGGCTACACCTTC.